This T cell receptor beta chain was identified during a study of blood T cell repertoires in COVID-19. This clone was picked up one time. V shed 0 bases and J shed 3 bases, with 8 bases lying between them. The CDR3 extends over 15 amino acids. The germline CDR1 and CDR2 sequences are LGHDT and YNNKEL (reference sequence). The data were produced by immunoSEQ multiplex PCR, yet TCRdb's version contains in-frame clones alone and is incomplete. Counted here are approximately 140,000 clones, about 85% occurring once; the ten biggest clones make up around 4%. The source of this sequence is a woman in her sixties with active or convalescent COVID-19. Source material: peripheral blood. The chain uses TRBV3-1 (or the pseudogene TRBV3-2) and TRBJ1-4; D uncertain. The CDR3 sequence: CASSQDPGSNEKLFF. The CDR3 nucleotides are TGTGCCAGCAGCCAAGATCCGGGGTCTAATGAAAAACTGTTTTTT.